What follows are 27 T cell receptor beta chains derived from one specimen sequenced in a study of blood T cell repertoires in COVID-19. The table came from immunoSEQ multiplex PCR; TCRdb's copy has only in-frame clones and leaves some out. There are under 300,000 clones in the sample; around 88% occur only once, and 3% to 4% lies in the top ten. What was sequenced was PBMCs or T cells enriched from blood (not recorded which). The origin of the receptors is a woman aged 40 to 50 with acute COVID-19.

The rearrangement uses TRBV12-3 or TRBV12-4 and TRBJ2-1; 7 bases are shared with TRBD1. With 5 bases clipped from V and 15 bases from J, the junction kept 10 bases outside the gene matches. CDR3 length: 12 residues. The CDR3 reads CASSATGSGRFF. CDR3 nucleotides: TGTGCCAGCAGTGCGACAGGGTCAGGACGGTTCTTC.

The gene calls are TRBV27 and TRBJ2-5; TRBD2 matches at 10 bases. The CDR3 spans 15 residues. Trimming took 6 bases from V and 5 from J; bases not matched to a gene: 9. Germline V CDR1 and CDR2: MNHEY, SMNVEV (reference sequence). The CDR3 coding sequence is TGTGCCAGCAGCCTCGGGGTAGCGGGAGGTGAGACCCAGTACTTC. Translation: CASSLGVAGGETQYF.

Ten or more counts support this clone. The chain links TRBV25-1 to TRBJ1-6; possible D gene TRBD1, 5 bases. The CDR3 has 15 residues. Germline assignment: CDR1 MGHDK and CDR2 SYGVNS. The V end lost 4 bases, the J end lost 8 bases, and 15 bases lay between the germline ends. For the CDR3, the DNA is TGTGCCAGCAGTGGGGTGCAGGGTGAGGATTCACCCCTCCACTTT. This sequence encodes CASSGVQGEDSPLHF. The complete variable domain, with remaining parts taken from reference TRBV25-1 and TRBJ1-6, reads EADIYQTPRYLVIGTGKKITLECSQTMGHDKMYWYQQDPGMELHLIHYSYGVNSTEKGDLSSESTVSRIRTEHFPLTLESARPSHTSQYLCASSGVQGEDSPLHFGNGTRLTVT.

V usage is TRBV12-5 and J usage is TRBJ2-2; perhaps TRBD2 as D (6 bases). CDR3 length: 23 amino acids. Trimming took off 1 base at V and 0 bases at J, with 30 bases between the two ends. Germline CDR1 reads LGHNT; CDR2 reads FRNRAP. CDR3 nucleotide sequence: TGTGCTAGTGGTTTGGCTAACACCGGGAGACTAACCTCTAACTCCGCGAACACCGGGGAGCTGTTTTTT. This gives the protein CASGLANTGRLTSNSANTGELFF.

The CDR3 protein is CASSLREPRDEQFF. DNA for the CDR3: TGTGCCAGCAGCCTGCGGGAGCCCCGGGATGAGCAGTTCTTC. The chain carries TRBV7-6 and TRBJ2-1, with 7 nucleotides matching TRBD2. Germline CDR1 and CDR2: SGHVS and FNYEAQ. The CDR3 extends over 14 amino acids. Losses at the gene ends were 5 bases for V and 8 bases for J; bases not matched to a gene: 9.

The J gene is TRBJ2-1, the V gene TRBV11-2, with TRBD2 as a possible D gene (6 bases). V dropped 2 bases and J dropped 6 bases, with 11 bases sitting between them. The CDR3 is made up of 14 amino acids. Germline loops: CDR1 SGHAT, CDR2 FQNNGV. In DNA, the CDR3 is TGTGCCAGCAGCTTAACGAGCGGGCCCAATGAGCAGTTCTTC. Its translation: CASSLTSGPNEQFF.

The rearrangement uses TRBV5-4 and TRBJ2-1; 7 bases match TRBD1. CDR1 is SGHNT and CDR2 is YYREEE in the germline V gene (reference sequence). This CDR3 has 14 amino acids. The V and J ends lost 4 bases and 8 bases, in that order; junction bases with no gene match: 9. Here the CDR3 reads CASSLPGQRYEQFF. The DNA for the CDR3 is TGTGCCAGCAGCCTACCGGGACAGCGCTATGAGCAGTTCTTC.

This clone was detected a few times. The chain combines TRBV7-2 with TRBJ2-1; 7 bases align to TRBD2. CDR3 length: 16 amino acids. Germline CDR1 SGHTA, CDR2 FQGNSA. V lost 2 bases and J lost 0; bases outside the gene matches: 4. CDR3 DNA sequence: TGTGCCAGCAGCTTATGGCGGGGGAGCTCCTACAATGAGCAGTTCTTC. This translates into CASSLWRGSSYNEQFF.

Concerning this clone itself: This CDR3 is also generated by other DNA sequences in the sample. The chain combines TRBV4-1 with TRBJ2-1, with TRBD2 as a possible D gene (6 bases). V lost 3 bases, J lost 9 bases, and 6 bases lay in between. There are 11 residues in the CDR3. In germline, CDR1 is MGHRA, CDR2 YSYEKL. The CDR3: CASSQGGEQFF. The CDR3 DNA is TGCGCCAGCAGCCAGGGGGGTGAGCAGTTCTTC.

The genes are TRBV5-1 and TRBJ2-2, with 7 bases matching TRBD2. The CDR3 extends over 17 amino acids. Germline CDR1 is SGHRS and CDR2 is YFSETQ. The trim removed 0 bases at V and 6 bases at J, leaving 11 bases unmatched. This CDR3 reads CASSLASAGVQAGELFF. Here the CDR3 DNA reads TGCGCCAGCAGCTTGGCCTCTGCGGGAGTACAGGCCGGGGAGCTGTTTTTT.

The chain carries TRBV7-3 and TRBJ2-7, with 13 bases that match TRBD2. With 5 bases clipped from V and 5 bases from J, the junction kept 3 bases outside the gene matches. Germline V CDR1 and CDR2: SGHTA, FQGTGA. The CDR3 runs to 14 residues. In nucleotides, the CDR3 is TGTGCCAGCAGCCCGGGACTAGCGGGAAACGAGCAGTACTTC. Translated, it gives CASSPGLAGNEQYF.

This clone has just one count. The gene calls are TRBV19 and TRBJ1-2; D possibly corresponds to TRBD1 (6 bases). The CDR3 is made up of 15 amino acids. Trimming took 1 base from V and 4 from J, leaving 13 bases between them. CDR1 and CDR2 (germline): LNHDA, SQIVND (reference sequence). The chain's CDR3 is CASSIAAQGLYGYTF. The CDR3 nucleotides read TGTGCCAGTAGTATAGCGGCGCAGGGGCTCTATGGCTACACCTTC.

The rearrangement uses TRBV6-5 and TRBJ2-7, with TRBD2 matching over 14 bases. The V gene's germline CDR1 is MNHEY and CDR2 SVGAGI. The junction had 6 bases not matched to a gene; V was cut back by 10 bases and J by 4 bases. The CDR3 has 14 residues. The CDR3 DNA follows: TGTGCCACAAAGGGACTAGCGGGAGAGTACGAGCAGTACTTC. Its translation: CATKGLAGEYEQYF.

The gene calls are TRBV2 and TRBJ1-4; 7 bases line up with TRBD1. CDR3 size: 14 residues. With V trimmed by 10 bases and J by 8 bases, 13 bases remained unmatched. Looked up from germline, CDR1 is SNHLY and CDR2 is FYNNEI. CDR3 in amino acids: CATLPEGAGEKLFF. The CDR3, as DNA: TGTGCCACGCTCCCCGAGGGGGCCGGGGAAAAACTGTTTTTT.

This clone was seen once. V and J are TRBV19 and TRBJ1-5; D not certain. Trimming stripped 7 bases from V and 1 base from J, with 8 bases between. There are 13 residues in the CDR3. Per the germline V gene, CDR1 is LNHDA and CDR2 is SQIVND (reference sequence). The CDR3 sequence: CASTGISNQPQHF. DNA for the CDR3: TGTGCCAGTACCGGGATAAGCAATCAGCCCCAGCATTTT. The whole variable domain, filled in from reference TRBV19 and TRBJ1-5, reads DGGITQSPKYLFRKEGQNVTLSCEQNLNHDAMYWYRQDPGQGLRLIYYSQIVNDFQKGDIAEGYSVSREKKESFPLTVTSAQKNPTAFYLCASTGISNQPQHFGDGTRLSIL.

The rearrangement uses TRBV12-3 or TRBV12-4 and TRBJ2-4, with 7 bases lining up with TRBD2. V dropped 6 bases and J dropped 7; count of bases not matched to a gene: 6. This CDR3 has 13 amino acids. The CDR3 protein is CASSQGGENIQYF. In DNA form, the CDR3 reads TGTGCCAGCAGCCAGGGAGGGGAGAACATTCAGTACTTC.

The chain employs TRBV5-1 and TRBJ2-3, with 13 bases fitting TRBD2. V lost 4 bases to trimming and J lost 8 bases; unmatched junction nucleotides: 10. This CDR3 comprises 16 residues. Germline assignment: CDR1 SGHRS and CDR2 YFSETQ. CDR3 sequence: CASSHTSGRAAGTQYF. The CDR3 DNA is TGCGCCAGCAGCCATACTAGCGGGAGGGCCGCTGGTACGCAGTATTTT.

The J gene is TRBJ2-5, the V gene TRBV21-1; TRBD1 is taken as the D call from the table, unchecked against the DNA. TRBV21-1 is described as a pseudogene. The length of the CDR3 is 18 residues. The CDR3 DNA reads as TGTGCCAGCAACCTGACAGGGAGTTTATTTAGGGACGGAGAGACCCAGTACTTC. This sequence encodes CASNLTGSLFRDGETQYF.

CDR3 nucleotide sequence: TGTGCCAGCAGCTTGCGGGAGGGGGGAGATACGCAGTATTTT. Translating gives CASSLREGGDTQYF. The chain joins TRBV5-4 to TRBJ2-3; 8 bases line up with TRBD2. The V and J ends lost 1 base and 5 bases, in that order; junction bases with no gene match: 3. Germline CDR1 and CDR2: SGHNT and YYREEE (reference sequence). The CDR3 totals 14 residues. Full variable domain (outside the CDR3, taken from reference TRBV5-4 and TRBJ2-3): ETGVTQSPTHLIKTRGQQVTLRCSSQSGHNTVSWYQQALGQGPQFIFQYYREEENGRGNFPPRFSGLQFPNYSSELNVNALELDDSALYLCASSLREGGDTQYFGPGTRLTVL.

This clone was seen repeatedly, ten times or more. The chain is built from TRBV5-1 and TRBJ1-6; D is ambiguous. CDR1 and CDR2 (germline): SGHRS, YFSETQ. V gave up 0 bases and J gave up 9 bases, with 13 bases separating them. The CDR3 is 15 residues long. The CDR3 nucleotides read TGCGCCAGCAGCTTGGGGTCAGGAGGCAGTTCACCCCTCCACTTT. It specifies CASSLGSGGSSPLHF.

A single count supports this clone. The chain uses TRBV20-1 and TRBJ1-3; possible D gene TRBD1, 5 bases. The CDR3 covers 14 residues. Deletions cut 3 bases from V and 1 base from J, with 10 bases between. Germline V gene lookup returns CDR1 DFQATT and CDR2 SNEGSKA (reference sequence). The CDR3 reads CSASEPGSGNTIYF. In nucleotides, the CDR3 is TGCAGTGCTAGTGAACCAGGGTCTGGAAACACCATATATTTT.

The chain couples TRBV30 to TRBJ2-7, with 9 bases aligning to TRBD2. Per the germline V gene, CDR1 is GTSNPN and CDR2 is SVGIG (reference sequence). The CDR3 runs 14 residues. After removal of 2 bases from V and 1 base from J, the junction contained 3 bases not matched to a gene. The CDR3 region is CAWSRLAASYEQYF. The CDR3 nucleotides are TGTGCCTGGAGTCGACTAGCGGCATCCTACGAGCAGTACTTC.

The chain combines TRBV27 with TRBJ2-3; TRBD2 matches at 16 bases. Germline-derived CDR1 and CDR2 are MNHEY and SMNVEV (reference sequence). V lost 3 bases to trimming and J lost 3 bases; unmatched junction nucleotides: 9. The CDR3 contains 19 residues. CDR3 loop: CASSFRPGTSGRGTDTQYF. In DNA form, the CDR3 reads TGTGCCAGCAGTTTCCGACCCGGGACTAGCGGGAGGGGTACAGATACGCAGTATTTT.

The chain uses TRBV2 and TRBJ2-7; 7 bases are shared with TRBD2. This CDR3 is built from 14 residues. V shed 6 bases, J shed 6 bases, and the junction held 11 bases outside the gene matches. From germline, CDR1 is SNHLY and CDR2 FYNNEI. The CDR3 sequence: CASRREHWGGEQYF. The CDR3, as DNA: TGTGCCAGCAGAAGGGAGCATTGGGGGGGCGAGCAGTACTTC.

This chain links TRBV2 with TRBJ2-5; D is ambiguous. With 7 bases removed from V and 4 bases from J, the gap between germline ends came to 7 bases. CDR1 and CDR2 (germline): SNHLY, FYNNEI. The CDR3 loop spans 11 amino acids. The CDR3 nucleotides read TGTGCCAGCACCCCCCGAGAGACCCAGTACTTC. This codes for CASTPRETQYF.

This rearrangement joins TRBV29-1 to TRBJ1-2, with 8 bases identical to TRBD1. Unmatched junction bases numbered 15, after V lost 3 bases and J lost 6 bases. There are 16 residues in the CDR3. CDR1 and CDR2 from the germline V gene are SQVTM and ANQGSEA. The CDR3 here is CSVDTGTGGSMDGYTF. The CDR3 nucleotides read TGCAGCGTTGATACCGGGACAGGCGGAAGTATGGATGGCTACACCTTC.

This clone was counted only a few times. CDR3 loop: CASSLVAGKATDTQYF. The CDR3, as DNA: TGTGCCAGCAGCTTAGTAGCGGGGAAAGCAACAGATACGCAGTATTTT. The V call is TRBV7-8, the J call TRBJ2-3, with 8 bases matching TRBD2. CDR3 size: 16 residues. CDR1 and CDR2 (germline): SGHVS, FQNEAQ. V dropped 1 base and J dropped 3; count of bases not matched to a gene: 6. Supplemented by reference TRBV7-8 and TRBJ2-3, the full variable domain reads GAGVSQSPRYKVAKRGQDVALRCDPISGHVSLFWYQQALGQGPEFLTYFQNEAQLDKSGLPSDRFFAERPEGSVSTLKIQRTQQEDSAVYLCASSLVAGKATDTQYFGPGTRLTVL.